The present TCR beta chain was sequenced within a study of T cells in Graves' hyperthyroidism and ophthalmopathy. Amplified TCR beta CDR3 regions came from RNA transcripts. The TCR CDR3 was amplified in a first-round RT-PCR using the HTBI primer set. MiXCR was run by TCRdb on the multiplex PCR reads, yielding one entry per CDR3 protein. This sample has 350,000 to 450,000 distinct CDR3 sequences; approximately 18% occur once, and the top ten carry roughly 35%. This clonotype was sampled from a young woman with Graves' hyperthyroidism that later progressed to Graves' ophthalmopathy. Sequencing was carried out using blood.

DNA of the CDR3: TGTGCCAGCAGTTTAACCCAAACTAACTATGGCTACACCTTC. It yields the protein CASSLTQTNYGYTF. The chain has TRBV28 and TRBJ1-2; D gene unclear. Trimming removed 2 bases from V and 0 bases from J, with 7 bases in between. CDR3 size: 14 residues. CDR1 and CDR2 (germline): MDHEN, SYDVKM.